This T cell receptor (beta chain) was captured in a study of OX40 agonist ivuxolimab in advanced cancers. A remark on this clone: The antigen is undetermined.

The study's findings and limits: Within 6 weeks, CD4+ and CD8+ blood T cells expanded clonally at 0.1 to 3.0 mg/kg.

The table came from immunoSEQ multiplex PCR; TCRdb's copy has only in-frame clones and leaves some out. This sample yields about 52,000 clones, of which 70% to 90% are seen a single time; 6.7% belongs to the top ten. Germline-derived CDR1 and CDR2 are MNHEY and SMNVEV (reference sequence). CDR3 length: 13 amino acids. The V end was cut by 5 bases, the J end by 1 base, with 8 bases between. The V gene is TRBV27, the J gene TRBJ1-1; D is unclear. Sequenced here: CD4+ or CD8+ T cells sorted from blood, sampled in a trial of the OX40 agonist ivuxolimab. This clonotype originated in an adult with an advanced solid tumor such as melanoma, head and neck, liver or kidney cancer. This CDR3 is CASSKNWNTEAFF. CDR3 nucleotide sequence: TGTGCCAGCAGTAAGAATTGGAACACTGAAGCTTTCTTT.